The source of this T cell receptor (beta chain) is a study of T cells in localized non-small cell lung cancer. Profiled with immunoSEQ multiplex PCR; TCRdb holds only in-frame clones, not every one. The repertoire holds more than 15,000 clones, with roughly 90% as singletons. Per the germline V gene, CDR1 is LNHNV and CDR2 is YYDKDF (reference sequence). This CDR3 comprises 14 residues. Trimming removed 4 bases from V and 1 base from J, with 10 bases in between. This material consisted of peripheral blood, taken before any cancer treatment. The clonotype was recovered from a male donor aged 60 or older with stage II squamous cell lung carcinoma. The chain uses TRBV15 and TRBJ2-5, with D perhaps matching TRBD1 (6 bases). The CDR3 here is CATSIGTRQETQYF. The DNA for the CDR3 is TGTGCCACCAGCATAGGGACACGCCAAGAGACCCAGTACTTC.